These 5 T cell receptor beta chains originate from one sample sequenced in a study of CD8 T cells in Susac syndrome (dated by TCRdb to between 2019 and 2020). The library was prepared using the immunoSEQ multiplex PCR assay. RNA was extracted using the RNeasy kit, and about 0.45 to 1 ug of the RNA was reverse transcribed with random hexamers. The public reads were reprocessed in TCRdb via fastp at Q25 and MiXCR, keeping in-frame beta chains. Rows matching on CDR3 protein sequence are summarized as one entry with the most common DNA and genes. The sample table contains about 190,000 distinct CDR3 sequences; only one count was recorded for about 91% of them. Of the sample, 0.087% is held by the ten largest clones. The sequencing input was CD4+ T cells from PBMCs. The source of these receptors is a human donor with Susac syndrome.

The chain has TRBV18 and TRBJ1-5; D unresolved. CDR3 length equals 13 residues. Trimming cost V 2 bases and J 7 bases, with 9 bases left between them. Germline V gene sequence: CDR1 KGHSH, CDR2 LQKENI. Here the CDR3 reads CASSPGVRQPQHF. The CDR3 DNA is TGTGCCAGCTCACCAGGGGTCAGGCAGCCCCAGCATTTT.

The V call is TRBV5-1, the J call TRBJ2-7, with D maybe TRBD1 (5 bases). V lost 0 bases and J lost 1, with 14 bases in between. The germline gives CDR1 SGHRS, CDR2 YFSETQ. The CDR3 has 16 residues. In DNA, the CDR3 is TGCGCCAGCAGCTTGGCCCATGACAGCCAGTCCTACGAGCAGTACTTC. Its translation is CASSLAHDSQSYEQYF.

The rearrangement links TRBV20-1 to TRBJ2-7, with D uncertain. The germline V gene has CDR1 DFQATT and CDR2 SNEGSKA (reference sequence). The CDR3 is 11 residues long. With 7 bases removed from V and 3 bases from J, the gap between germline ends came to 10 bases. DNA of the CDR3: TGCAGTGTCTGGCCGAACTACGAGCAGTACTTC. Its translation is CSVWPNYEQYF.

The DNA for the CDR3 is TGTGCCAGCAGTGCAGACGGCAGAGACACCATATATTTT. Its protein is CASSADGRDTIYF. The J gene is TRBJ1-3, the V gene TRBV2, with unresolved D. V was pared by 4 bases and J by 8 bases, with 12 bases between. In germline, CDR1 is SNHLY, CDR2 FYNNEI. The CDR3 is 13 amino acids.

This clonotype was seen a few times. The chain employs TRBV28 and TRBJ2-3; 9 bases line up with TRBD1. Germline-derived CDR1 and CDR2 are MDHEN and SYDVKM. This CDR3 has 15 amino acids. V was pared by 2 bases and J by 5 bases, with 5 bases of the junction left unmatched. CDR3 DNA sequence: TGTGCCAGCAGTTTACCAGGGACAGGGAGAGATACGCAGTATTTT. Protein: CASSLPGTGRDTQYF. The full variable domain, in which reference TRBV28 and TRBJ2-3 provide the parts outside the CDR3, is DVKVTQSSRYLVKRTGEKVFLECVQDMDHENMFWYRQDPGLGLRLIYFSYDVKMKEKGDIPEGYSVSREKKERFSLILESASTNQTSMYLCASSLPGTGRDTQYFGPGTRLTVL.